This entry describes one TCR beta chain. As yet, its antigen is unknown. The CDR3 spans 15 residues. Per the germline V gene, CDR1 is MDHEN and CDR2 is SYDVKM. The germline V and J ends were trimmed by 7 bases and 0 bases, with 13 bases remaining between them. The data stem from a study of shared clonotypes between healthy human individuals. Study at large: Per donor, three plates held CD4 naive cells, three held CD4 memory, two held CD8 naive and one held CD8 memory.

Profiled with immunoSEQ multiplex PCR; TCRdb holds only in-frame clones, not every one. This sample has about 2.4 million clones, with 93% found just once. Study-wide results and caveats: As a rule, naive subsets had a larger estimated richness than memory subsets. Blood was the only sampled material, and tissue repertoires likely differ. Rarefaction revealed incomplete sorted-subset sequencing despite large depth.

The sequenced material came from naive CD4+ T cells from PBMCs. Described subset: CD45RA+ positively selected. The chain combines TRBV28 with TRBJ1-3; possible D gene TRBD1, 5 bases. The receptor was derived from a man aged 18 to 30 in good health. Some clones in this sample may be carry-over from other donors' samples. The CDR3 sequence is CASTEGTISGNTIYF. CDR3 in DNA: TGTGCCAGCACGGAGGGGACGATCTCTGGAAACACCATATATTTT.